Detailed here is one T cell receptor (beta chain). The length of the CDR3 is 14 residues. Trimming stripped 4 bases from V and 4 bases from J, with 11 bases between. Germline lookup yields CDR1 SGDLS and CDR2 YYNGEE. This entry is derived from a study of identical twins. TCRdb fed the 5' RACE reads into MiXCR, producing one record per CDR3 protein. The sample consists of some 190,000 distinct CDR3 sequences, more than 15% of them appearing once. These data were also reused for a study on T cells expressing NK-cell markers. That source reports: Beta-chain profiling covered CD3+CD56+NKG2C+, CD3+CD56+NKG2C- and CD3+CD56-NKG2C+ sorted subsets. In a group of five to seven donors, dominant NKG2C+ clonotypes represented about 1.0-8% of CD8+ T cells.

The chain recombines TRBV9 with TRBJ1-4; maybe TRBD1 (6 bases). The origin of this receptor is a woman between 18 and 29 years old in good health. Sequencing input: CD8+ T cells sorted from blood. The DNA for the CDR3 is TGTGCCAGCAGCCAGGACAGCGGTAATGAAAAACTGTTTTTT. This translates into CASSQDSGNEKLFF.